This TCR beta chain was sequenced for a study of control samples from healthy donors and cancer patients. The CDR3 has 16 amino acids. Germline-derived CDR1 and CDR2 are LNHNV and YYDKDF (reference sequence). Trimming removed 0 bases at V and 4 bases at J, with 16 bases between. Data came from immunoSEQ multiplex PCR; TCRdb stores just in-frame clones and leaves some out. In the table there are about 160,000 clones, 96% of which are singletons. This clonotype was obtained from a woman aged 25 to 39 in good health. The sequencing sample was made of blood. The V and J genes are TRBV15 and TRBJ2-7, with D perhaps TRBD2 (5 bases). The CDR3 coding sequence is TGTGCCACCAGCAGAGATTTAAGGGAGTATTGGTACGAGCAGTACTTC. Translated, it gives CATSRDLREYWYEQYF.